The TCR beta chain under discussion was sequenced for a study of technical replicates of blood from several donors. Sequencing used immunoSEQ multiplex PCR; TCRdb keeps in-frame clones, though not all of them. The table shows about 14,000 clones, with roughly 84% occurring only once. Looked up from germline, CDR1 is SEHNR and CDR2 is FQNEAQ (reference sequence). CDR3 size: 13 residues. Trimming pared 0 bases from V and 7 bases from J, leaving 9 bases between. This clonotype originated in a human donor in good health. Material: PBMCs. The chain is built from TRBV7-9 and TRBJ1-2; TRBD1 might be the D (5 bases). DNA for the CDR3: TGTGCCAGCAGCTTAGCTGGGGCAGCTGGCTACACCTTC. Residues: CASSLAGAAGYTF.